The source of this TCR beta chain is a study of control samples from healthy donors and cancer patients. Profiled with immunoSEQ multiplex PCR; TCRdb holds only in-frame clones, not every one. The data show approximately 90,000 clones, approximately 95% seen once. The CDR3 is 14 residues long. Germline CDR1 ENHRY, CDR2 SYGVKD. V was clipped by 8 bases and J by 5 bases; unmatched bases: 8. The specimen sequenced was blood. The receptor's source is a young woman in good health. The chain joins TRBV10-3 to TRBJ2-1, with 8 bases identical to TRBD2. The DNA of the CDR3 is TGTGCCATCTCGAGCGGGAGAGAAAACAATGAGCAGTTCTTC. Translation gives CAISSGRENNEQFF.